The 29 T cell receptor beta chains below all came from one sample that was sequenced in a study of blood T cell repertoires in COVID-19. TCRdb's table, derived via immunoSEQ multiplex PCR, lists solely in-frame clones and lacks some. Here the sample spans around 200,000 clones, about 85% being singletons. Sequencing used peripheral blood. Receptors originate from a woman aged 80 or over with acute or convalescent COVID-19.

The chain carries TRBV6-1 and TRBJ1-5; 7 positions agree with TRBD1. The V gene's germline CDR1 is MNHNS and CDR2 SASEGT. The CDR3 runs 13 residues. Trimming removed 6 bases from V and 5 bases from J; junction bases left unmatched: 4. Here the CDR3 DNA reads TGTGCCAGCAGCTGGACAGGTGATCAGCCCCAGCATTTT. It encodes CASSWTGDQPQHF.

The rearrangement links TRBV29-1 to TRBJ2-5; a weak D match, TRBD2 (6 bases). This CDR3 is built from 12 residues. Trimming cost V 6 bases and J 2 bases, with 10 bases left between them. CDR1 and CDR2 (germline): SQVTM, ANQGSEA. The CDR3 loop is CSVGGPQETQYF. The DNA for the CDR3 is TGCAGCGTGGGGGGACCGCAAGAGACCCAGTACTTC. Filled out from reference TRBV29-1 and TRBJ2-5, the complete variable domain reads SAVISQKPSRDICQRGTSLTIQCQVDSQVTMMFWYRQQPGQSLTLIATANQGSEATYESGFVIDKFPISRPNLTFSTLTVSNMSPEDSSIYLCSVGGPQETQYFGPGTRLLVL.

The chain links TRBV5-4 to TRBJ2-3; D gene unclear. The V end lost 0 bases, the J end lost 2 bases, and 10 bases lay between the germline ends. The length of the CDR3 is 15 residues. CDR1 is SGHNT, CDR2 YYREEE, per germline (reference sequence). This CDR3 is CASSLVARPTDTQYF. CDR3 nucleotides: TGTGCCAGCAGCTTGGTTGCGAGGCCCACAGATACGCAGTATTTT. Variable domain in full (rest from reference TRBV5-4 and TRBJ2-3): ETGVTQSPTHLIKTRGQQVTLRCSSQSGHNTVSWYQQALGQGPQFIFQYYREEENGRGNFPPRFSGLQFPNYSSELNVNALELDDSALYLCASSLVARPTDTQYFGPGTRLTVL.

V usage is TRBV28 and J usage is TRBJ1-5; 9 nucleotides align to TRBD1. The CDR3 is made up of 15 amino acids. Trimming removed 4 bases from V and 7 bases from J; junction bases left unmatched: 8. CDR1 MDHEN and CDR2 SYDVKM come from the germline V gene. The CDR3, as DNA: TGTGCCAGCAGTTCCCTGACAGGGGGTAGGCAGCCCCAGCATTTT. Residues: CASSSLTGGRQPQHF.

The chain joins TRBV2 to TRBJ2-1; 11 nucleotides line up with TRBD1. CDR1 and CDR2 (germline): SNHLY, FYNNEI. The CDR3 runs 16 residues. V was clipped by 4 bases and J by 8 bases; unmatched bases: 10. The chain's CDR3 is CASSGQPGTGGHEQFF. The CDR3 region has the DNA TGTGCCAGCAGTGGACAGCCCGGGACAGGGGGTCATGAGCAGTTCTTC.

The genes are TRBV5-5 and TRBJ2-2; D possibly corresponds to TRBD2 (5 bases). The V gene's germline CDR1 is SGHKS and CDR2 YYEKEE (reference sequence). V was pared by 0 bases and J by 6 bases, with 18 bases between. This CDR3 region has 17 residues. As DNA, the CDR3 is TGTGCCAGCAGCTTGGTCGCGGCGGGCTTAACCTCCGGGGAGCTGTTTTTT. Amino acid sequence: CASSLVAAGLTSGELFF.

The chain recombines TRBV3-1 (or the pseudogene TRBV3-2) with TRBJ1-5, with 9 nucleotides matching TRBD1. V shed 1 base and J 6 bases; nucleotides not matched to a gene: 10. CDR3 length: 17 residues. The germline V gene encodes CDR1 LGHDT and CDR2 YNNKEL (reference sequence). CDR3 amino acids: CASSQAMGQGVVQPQHF. The DNA of the CDR3 is TGTGCCAGCAGCCAAGCGATGGGACAGGGAGTAGTTCAGCCCCAGCATTTT.

The rearrangement uses TRBV7-9 and TRBJ1-6; D gene ambiguous. The ends were cut back, 5 bases at V and 15 bases at J, with 20 bases in the middle. This CDR3 comprises 14 residues. Germline V lookup: CDR1 SEHNR, CDR2 FQNEAQ (reference sequence). In DNA, the CDR3 is TGTGCCAGCAGCCTACCGGGAGGCACAGATCACCTCCACTTT. It codes for CASSLPGGTDHLHF.

The chain is built from TRBV7-9 and TRBJ1-4; a weak D match, TRBD1 (6 bases). Germline V gives CDR1 SEHNR, CDR2 FQNEAQ (reference sequence). With 2 bases removed from V and 2 bases from J, the gap between germline ends came to 6 bases. The CDR3 contains 14 residues. The CDR3 coding sequence is TGTGCCAGCAGCTTACAGGGGACTAATGAAAAACTGTTTTTT. Amino acids: CASSLQGTNEKLFF.

The V and J genes are TRBV5-8 and TRBJ1-5; no reliable D call. V dropped 4 bases and J dropped 3 bases, with 8 bases sitting between them. The CDR3 is 13 residues long. CDR1 is SGHTS and CDR2 is YDEGEE in the germline V gene. The CDR3 DNA follows: TGTGCCAGCAGCCCACAGTCCAATCAGCCCCAGCATTTT. Amino acids: CASSPQSNQPQHF.

The rearrangement links TRBV4-2 to TRBJ1-5, with 7 bases fitting TRBD1. Trimming cost V 3 bases and J 6 bases; bases outside gene matches: 11. CDR1 LGHNA and CDR2 YNFKEQ come from the germline V gene. This CDR3 contains 16 residues. The CDR3 DNA sequence: TGTGCCAGCAGCCAGAGCCAGGGACAGCTAGGTCAGCCCCAGCATTTT. Translating gives CASSQSQGQLGQPQHF.

V is TRBV5-1 and J is TRBJ2-7, with 10 bases fitting TRBD2. J lost 0 bases, V lost 1 base, and 16 bases had no gene match. Looked up from germline, CDR1 is SGHRS and CDR2 is YFSETQ. CDR3 size: 20 residues. The CDR3 here is CASSLTYSGRAGGLSYEQYF. In DNA, the CDR3 is TGCGCCAGCAGCTTGACTTATTCCGGCAGAGCGGGAGGGCTCTCCTACGAGCAGTACTTC.

The chain combines TRBV9 with TRBJ2-7; TRBD2 agrees at 10 bases. The junction had 4 bases not matched to a gene; V was cut back by 0 bases and J by 7 bases. Looked up from germline, CDR1 is SGDLS and CDR2 is YYNGEE. The CDR3 spans 14 residues. In nucleotides, the CDR3 is TGTGCCAGCAGCGTAGGGACTAGCGGCCGGGAGCAGTACTTC. Translated: CASSVGTSGREQYF.

Within the sample, this clone is medium-sized. DNA for the CDR3: TGTGCCAGCGGCGACAGGGGGAGCAATCAGCCCCAGCATTTT. Its translation: CASGDRGSNQPQHF. The chain employs TRBV27 and TRBJ1-5; 9 bases are shared with TRBD1. CDR1 MNHEY and CDR2 SMNVEV come from the germline V gene (reference sequence). CDR3 size: 14 residues. Trimming cost V 8 bases and J 1 base; bases outside gene matches: 3.

The rearrangement uses TRBV5-1 and TRBJ1-1, with 9 bases identical to TRBD1. V shed 0 bases, J shed 5 bases, and the junction held 8 bases outside the gene matches. Germline values: CDR1 SGHRS, CDR2 YFSETQ. This CDR3 region has 16 residues. The CDR3 DNA is TGCGCCAGCAGCTTGGGTTACAGGGGGCGTGGGACTGAAGCTTTCTTT. Amino acid sequence: CASSLGYRGRGTEAFF.

The chain recombines TRBV4-2 with TRBJ2-1, with 7 bases matching TRBD1. The CDR3 is 15 amino acids. From germline, CDR1 is LGHNA and CDR2 YNFKEQ. The V segment lost 0 bases and the J segment 4 bases; nucleotides outside the gene matches: 3. The CDR3 region has the DNA TGTGCCAGCAGCCAAGAGGGACAGACTTACAATGAGCAGTTCTTC. Its protein product is CASSQEGQTYNEQFF.

This clone has a handful of counts. The chain couples TRBV2 to TRBJ2-5, with 7 bases that match TRBD2. The length of the CDR3 is 13 residues. The germline gives CDR1 SNHLY, CDR2 FYNNEI. J was trimmed by 5 bases and V by 6 bases; bases with no gene match: 6. This chain's CDR3 is CASRGEGLETQYF. The CDR3 nucleotides read TGTGCCAGCAGGGGGGAGGGCCTCGAGACCCAGTACTTC.

The V and J genes are TRBV18 and TRBJ1-2, with D perhaps matching TRBD1 (6 bases). V shed 6 bases and J shed 4 bases, with 12 bases lying between them. This CDR3 is built from 13 residues. Germline CDR1 reads KGHSH; CDR2 reads LQKENI. CDR3 DNA sequence: TGTGCCAGCTCGTCCCAGGGGAGCTATGGCTACACCTTC. As protein: CASSSQGSYGYTF.

V is TRBV7-2 and J is TRBJ2-7, with 8 bases identical to TRBD2. The trim removed 2 bases at V and 1 base at J, leaving 13 bases unmatched. The CDR3 contains 18 residues. Germline CDR1 reads SGHTA; CDR2 reads FQGNSA. The CDR3 DNA reads as TGTGCCAGCAGCTTATTGAGCGCGGGAGGATTGGGGTCCTACGAGCAGTACTTC. This encodes CASSLLSAGGLGSYEQYF.

This clone has only one observation. The chain recombines TRBV5-1 with TRBJ2-4; D is ambiguous. This CDR3 spans 16 amino acids. Germline V lookup: CDR1 SGHRS, CDR2 YFSETQ. V was clipped by 0 bases and J by 0 bases, with 10 bases between them. The CDR3 region has the DNA TGCGCCAGCAGCTTGGGTAACTTCCTAGCCAAAAACATTCAGTACTTC. Translating gives CASSLGNFLAKNIQYF.

J is TRBJ2-7 and V is TRBV6-5; 8 bases match TRBD2. This CDR3 has 16 amino acids. V shed 4 bases and J 1 base; nucleotides not matched to a gene: 9. Germline V gives CDR1 MNHEY, CDR2 SVGAGI. The CDR3 DNA reads TGTGCCAGCAGTTTAAGTAGGGGACTAGGTTCCTACGAGCAGTACTTC. Amino acids: CASSLSRGLGSYEQYF.

V usage is TRBV27 and J usage is TRBJ2-3; D gene uncertain. The CDR3 sequence is 16 residues long. Trimming cost V 2 bases and J 1 base, with 13 bases left between them. Germline V gene lookup returns CDR1 MNHEY and CDR2 SMNVEV (reference sequence). The CDR3 nucleotides are TGTGCCAGCAGTTTAGTCGCTAGTCTGGGCACAGATACGCAGTATTTT. It translates to CASSLVASLGTDTQYF.

The chain has TRBV4-3 and TRBJ1-1; no reliable D call. Germline loops: CDR1 LGHNA, CDR2 YSLEER. The CDR3 runs to 13 residues. Trimming pared 1 base from V and 6 bases from J, leaving 9 bases between. As DNA, the CDR3 is TGCGCCAGCAGCCAAGTGGGAGGGCCTGAAGCTTTCTTT. Residues: CASSQVGGPEAFF.

This clone was counted between two and nine times. J is TRBJ1-6 and V is TRBV6-2 or TRBV6-3; D perhaps matches TRBD1 (5 bases). Trimming removed 2 bases from V and 6 bases from J, with 11 bases in between. CDR1 and CDR2 from the germline V gene are MNHEY and SVGEGT. CDR3 length equals 15 residues. CDR3 DNA sequence: TGTGCCAGCAGTTACGGTGCGGGGCCTAATTCACCCCTCCACTTT. Translating it yields CASSYGAGPNSPLHF.

The chain couples TRBV18 to TRBJ2-3; 7 positions match TRBD2. Germline values: CDR1 KGHSH, CDR2 LQKENI. Germline trimming cut 3 bases from V and 3 bases from J; bases unmatched to any gene: 9. CDR3 length: 16 residues. The CDR3 loop reads CASSPFGGLMTDTQYF. Here the CDR3 DNA reads TGTGCCAGCTCACCCTTCGGGGGACTAATGACAGATACGCAGTATTTT.

The chain combines TRBV3-1 (or the pseudogene TRBV3-2) with TRBJ2-6; D not resolved. CDR1 LGHDT and CDR2 YNNKEL come from the germline V gene (reference sequence). The CDR3 length is 15 residues. V lost 1 base and J lost 0, with 4 bases in between. Here the CDR3 DNA reads TGTGCCAGCAGCCAAGCCTACTCTGGGGCCAACGTCCTGACTTTC. Amino acid sequence: CASSQAYSGANVLTF.

This rearrangement joins TRBV11-2 to TRBJ1-1, with D maybe TRBD1 (5 bases). There are 15 residues in the CDR3. Germline CDR1 is SGHAT and CDR2 is FQNNGV. With 0 bases removed from V and 7 bases from J, the gap between germline ends came to 15 bases. The CDR3 DNA is TGTGCCAGCAGCTTAGACCAATTACAGGTTTATGAAGCTTTCTTT. It is translated as CASSLDQLQVYEAFF.

V gene TRBV3-1 (or the pseudogene TRBV3-2) combines with J gene TRBJ1-2; D unresolved. Trimming pared 5 bases from V and 0 bases from J, leaving 10 bases between. Looked up from germline, CDR1 is LGHDT and CDR2 is YNNKEL (reference sequence). The CDR3 is 14 residues long. The CDR3 nucleotides read TGTGCCAGCAGCAACGGAGGGCCTAACTATGGCTACACCTTC. This sequence encodes CASSNGGPNYGYTF.

The chain has TRBV7-2 and TRBJ2-7; maybe TRBD1 (5 bases). Germline V gives CDR1 SGHTA, CDR2 FQGNSA. The CDR3 runs to 13 residues. Trimming removed 2 bases at V and 6 bases at J, with 11 bases between. CDR3 in DNA: TGTGCCAGCAGCTTAAGGCAGGGAACCGAGCAGTACTTC. This sequence encodes CASSLRQGTEQYF.